This record concerns one T cell receptor beta chain sequence. The authors ran a second PCR of roughly 6 to 12 cycles using a sample-barcoded 5' primer and a J-beta primer mix. Each cDNA was tagged by a template-switch adaptor containing 12 random nucleotides. TCRdb reanalysed the 5' RACE reads using MiXCR and keeps one entry per CDR3 protein. The sample shows 650,000 to 1,000,000 distinct CDR3 sequences, around 36% of them seen only once. The source of the sample is a study of blood T cells in healthy people across ages. The CDR3 spans 16 residues. V lost 0 bases, J lost 5 bases, and 8 bases stayed unmatched. Germline CDR1 is SGHTA and CDR2 is FQGTGA.

The sequenced material came from blood. The chain recombines TRBV7-3 with TRBJ2-5, with 8 nucleotides matching TRBD2. The TCR originated in a man between 18 and 29 years old in good health. The CDR3 DNA sequence: TGTGCCAGCAGCTTAACCCCTGGGACTAGGATGGAGACCCAGTACTTC. Translation gives CASSLTPGTRMETQYF.